The sample holds a few counts of the clone carrying this T cell receptor (beta chain). The sample originates from a study of cytomegalovirus exposure and HLA in healthy donors. Between the trimmed V and J ends, which lost 3 bases and 9 bases, there was a span of 15 bases. There are 14 residues in the CDR3. From germline, CDR1 is LNHDA and CDR2 SQIVND (reference sequence). PCR amplification relied on 60 Vbeta primers (plus 13 Jbeta primers). TCRdb's table, derived via immunoSEQ multiplex PCR, lists solely in-frame clones and lacks some. The table records some 140,000 clones, approximately 83% of them present only once.

This receptor was identified in a man in his forties in good health and CMV-seronegative. Sequences were obtained from PBMCs. The chain joins TRBV19 to TRBJ1-5; D unresolved. Here the CDR3 reads CASSMGSLARPQHF. CDR3 DNA: TGTGCCAGTAGTATGGGCAGCCTGGCTCGGCCCCAGCATTTT.